This T cell receptor beta chain was captured in a study of beta chain features in type 1 diabetes. About the research overall: Analysis included more than 90 million sorted cells drawn from all samples.

This clone was counted only a few times. No antigen is known for it. What was sequenced were expressed TCRB transcripts, since all of the isolated RNA had been reverse transcribed. The data were produced by immunoSEQ multiplex PCR, yet TCRdb's version contains in-frame clones alone and is incomplete. The sample holds about 660,000 clones, around 15% seen once. Study results and caveats: A definitive answer on HLA type influencing TCRB rearrangement was not reached here. Type 1 diabetes patients showed a moderate but significant shortening of TCRB CDR3s in all four CD4+ subsets.

The sequenced sample consisted of naive CD4+ T cells from blood. This TCR came from a young man with type 1 diabetes.

The CDR3 spells CASSERQDKAFF. DNA for the CDR3: TGCGCCAGCAGTGAAAGGCAGGACAAAGCTTTCTTT. The V and J genes are TRBV10-2 and TRBJ1-1; TRBD1 is a possible D gene (5 bases). Germline-derived CDR1 and CDR2 are WSHSY and SAAADI. The CDR3 consists of 12 residues. Trimming removed 3 bases at V and 9 bases at J, with 11 bases between.